This T cell receptor beta chain was retrieved from a study of tumor and adjacent non-tumor tissue in lung cancer. Germline V gene sequence: CDR1 DFQATT, CDR2 SNEGSKA (reference sequence). The CDR3 loop spans 14 amino acids. V was trimmed by 2 bases and J by 1 base, leaving 11 bases between them. Many counts were recorded for this clonotype. Its antigen is as yet unknown. Study results and limitations: Top 100 clones took a larger repertoire share in normal lung. Higher tumor TCR diversity was associated with shorter survival.

Three rounds of nested PCR, following a modified ARM-PCR protocol, produced the TCRbeta library. TCRdb called the multiplex PCR reads again in MiXCR, with one record for every CDR3 protein. The data contain 100,000 or so distinct CDR3 sequences, over 55% of them seen just once; the ten biggest clones take up roughly 19%. No cell sorting was done before RNA was extracted from the tissue. Distant lung tissue was collected more than 3 cm away from the tumor edge. This receptor was taken from a man younger than 45 with non-small cell lung cancer. The sample taken for sequencing was distant non-tumor lung tissue. V and J are TRBV20-1 and TRBJ1-1, with D possibly matching TRBD1 (5 bases). The CDR3 is CSARYSGTNTEAFF. The CDR3 coding sequence is TGCAGTGCTAGATATTCCGGGACGAACACTGAAGCTTTCTTT.